The 25 T cell receptor beta chains given below trace back to one sample, sequenced in a study of cytomegalovirus exposure and HLA in healthy donors. The assay was immunoSEQ multiplex PCR, and TCRdb's table has in-frame clones only and misses some. The sample shows roughly 120,000 clones, around 94% of them seen only once. Sequenced sample: PBMCs. The receptor set was obtained from a woman under 30 in good health and CMV-seronegative.

The chain has TRBV28 and TRBJ1-5; 8 bases align to TRBD1. CDR1 and CDR2 (germline): MDHEN, SYDVKM. The CDR3 loop spans 15 amino acids. J lost 4 bases, V lost 6 bases, and 8 bases had no gene match. This CDR3 is CASSPGTGPNQPQHF. For the CDR3, the DNA is TGTGCCAGCAGCCCCGGGACAGGTCCTAATCAGCCCCAGCATTTT.

The chain links TRBV5-6 to TRBJ1-2, with D uncertain. Looked up from germline, CDR1 is SGHDT and CDR2 is YYEEEE. CDR3 length: 15 residues. Trimming took off 1 base at V and 1 base at J, with 11 bases between the two ends. DNA of the CDR3: TGTGCCAGCAGCTTGAGAGGCGCCTTTAACTATGGCTACACCTTC. This sequence encodes CASSLRGAFNYGYTF. Based on the CDR3 plus reference TRBV5-6 and TRBJ1-2, the full variable domain is DAGVTQSPTHLIKTRGQQVTLRCSPKSGHDTVSWYQQALGQGPQFIFQYYEEEERQRGNFPDRFSGHQFPNYSSELNVNALLLGDSALYLCASSLRGAFNYGYTFGSGTRLTVV.

The gene calls are TRBV6-4 and TRBJ1-1; 7 positions match TRBD1. The ends lost 2 bases at V and 0 bases at J; junction bases unmatched: 3. This CDR3 has 15 amino acids. Germline CDR1 is MRHNA and CDR2 is SNTAGT. The CDR3 sequence: CASSDLDRVNTEAFF. CDR3 DNA: TGTGCCAGCAGTGACCTCGACAGGGTGAACACTGAAGCTTTCTTT.

V gene TRBV28 combines with J gene TRBJ2-2; 7 bases line up with TRBD2. Germline CDR1 is MDHEN and CDR2 is SYDVKM. CDR3 length equals 14 residues. V lost 8 bases, J lost 1 base, and 4 bases stayed unmatched. Here the CDR3 reads CASHPGGNTGELFF. The DNA for the CDR3 is TGTGCCAGCCACCCGGGGGGGAACACCGGGGAGCTGTTTTTT.

J is TRBJ2-1 and V is TRBV6-6; D is undetermined. The CDR3 is 12 residues long. The V gene lost 10 bases and the J gene lost 6 bases, with 13 bases spanning the gap. The germline V gene encodes CDR1 MNHNY and CDR2 SVGAGI (reference sequence). The CDR3 loop reads CATGGPVNEQFF. The CDR3 region has the DNA TGTGCCACTGGTGGGCCGGTCAATGAGCAGTTCTTC.

The chain joins TRBV7-9 to TRBJ2-1, with D possibly TRBD1 on 5 matching bases. V was trimmed by 2 bases and J by 8 bases, leaving 10 bases between them. The germline CDR1 and CDR2 sequences are SEHNR and FQNEAQ (reference sequence). This CDR3 spans 13 amino acids. CDR3 nucleotide sequence: TGTGCCAGCAGCTTACCAGGGATCGATGAGCAGTTCTTC. This sequence encodes CASSLPGIDEQFF.

This clone has only one observation. The chain has TRBV6-1 and TRBJ2-3; D possibly corresponds to TRBD2 (6 bases). This CDR3 region has 16 residues. Trimming cost V 4 bases and J 2 bases, with 16 bases left between them. CDR1 MNHNS and CDR2 SASEGT come from the germline V gene. The DNA for the CDR3 is TGTGCCAGCAGTGCCCGGGACTCTCCCCTCACAGATACGCAGTATTTT. It translates to CASSARDSPLTDTQYF.

The V and J genes are TRBV27 and TRBJ2-6; D gene unclear. Germline lookup yields CDR1 MNHEY and CDR2 SMNVEV (reference sequence). The ends were cut back, 4 bases at V and 0 bases at J, with 7 bases in the middle. The CDR3 is made up of 15 amino acids. The CDR3 spells CASSSLSSGANVLTF. CDR3 nucleotide sequence: TGTGCCAGCAGTTCCCTAAGCTCTGGGGCCAACGTCCTGACTTTC.

The chain is built from TRBV27 and TRBJ2-7, with a tentative D call TRBD2 (6 bases). The CDR3 totals 18 residues. Germline CDR1 reads MNHEY; CDR2 reads SMNVEV (reference sequence). V lost 4 bases and J 4 bases, leaving 26 bases between the germline ends. CDR3: CASSYLVERWLEGYEQYF. In nucleotides, the CDR3 is TGTGCCAGCAGTTACTTGGTCGAGCGGTGGTTGGAGGGTTACGAGCAGTACTTC.

This chain uses TRBV5-1 with TRBJ2-7, with a weak D call TRBD1 (6 bases). This CDR3 is 13 amino acids long. Germline V gene lookup returns CDR1 SGHRS and CDR2 YFSETQ. The V and J ends lost 1 base and 5 bases respectively, with 10 bases between them. The CDR3 DNA sequence: TGCGCCAGCAGCTTGCAGGGGCCCAACGAGCAGTACTTC. Translating gives CASSLQGPNEQYF.

This clone appeared a few times. The chain joins TRBV10-3 to TRBJ2-3, with D unresolved. Looked up from germline, CDR1 is ENHRY and CDR2 is SYGVKD. V lost 2 bases and J lost 1, with 7 bases in between. The CDR3 is 14 residues long. The CDR3 bases are TGTGCCATCAGTGAGGCTGAGGGCACAGATACGCAGTATTTT. Protein sequence: CAISEAEGTDTQYF.

The V gene is TRBV5-1, the J gene TRBJ2-5, with a tentative D call TRBD1 (6 bases). Germline lookup yields CDR1 SGHRS and CDR2 YFSETQ. The CDR3 runs 13 residues. V dropped 3 bases and J dropped 4 bases, with 10 bases sitting between them. CDR3 loop: CASSSRGPETQYF. The CDR3 DNA follows: TGCGCCAGCAGCTCCAGGGGCCCAGAGACCCAGTACTTC.

The chain recombines TRBV15 with TRBJ1-1; no clear D gene. This CDR3 spans 12 amino acids. Trimming left V 3 bases short and J 2 bases short, with 4 bases between. Germline V gene lookup returns CDR1 LNHNV and CDR2 YYDKDF (reference sequence). The CDR3 here is CATSRANTEAFF. The CDR3 bases are TGTGCCACCAGCAGGGCTAACACTGAAGCTTTCTTT.

This clone came up once. The chain couples TRBV5-3 to TRBJ1-1; 9 bases fit TRBD1. TRBV5-3 is identified as an open reading frame with a role that is uncertain. V was pared by 2 bases and J by 0 bases, with 14 bases of the junction left unmatched. CDR3 length: 19 amino acids. The CDR3 region is CARSLGIPTGGSLNTEAFF. Written as DNA, the CDR3 is TGTGCCAGAAGCTTAGGCATCCCCACAGGGGGCTCCCTGAACACTGAAGCTTTCTTT.

The genes are TRBV2 and TRBJ1-2; TRBD1 is a possible D gene (5 bases). The CDR3 loop spans 13 amino acids. The V and J ends lost 8 bases and 6 bases respectively, with 16 bases between them. Looked up from germline, CDR1 is SNHLY and CDR2 is FYNNEI. CDR3 coding DNA: TGTGCCAGCTGCTTGGGGGGAGGGGATGGCTACACCTTC. Translating gives CASCLGGGDGYTF.

V is TRBV28 and J is TRBJ2-3, with D perhaps matching TRBD2 (6 bases). V was trimmed by 3 bases and J by 4 bases, leaving 17 bases between them. Looked up from germline, CDR1 is MDHEN and CDR2 is SYDVKM. This CDR3 has 16 amino acids. The chain's CDR3 is CASSLVWRERADTQYF. The CDR3 DNA reads as TGTGCCAGCAGTTTGGTTTGGCGGGAACGGGCAGATACGCAGTATTTT. The full variable domain, completed using reference TRBV28 and TRBJ2-3, is DVKVTQSSRYLVKRTGEKVFLECVQDMDHENMFWYRQDPGLGLRLIYFSYDVKMKEKGDIPEGYSVSREKKERFSLILESASTNQTSMYLCASSLVWRERADTQYFGPGTRLTVL.

The chain combines TRBV2 with TRBJ2-2; 8 bases agree with TRBD2. V was clipped by 7 bases and J by 0 bases; unmatched bases: 4. The CDR3 runs to 15 residues. Germline assignment: CDR1 SNHLY and CDR2 FYNNEI. As DNA, the CDR3 is TGTGCCAGCAAGACTAGCGCAACGAACACCGGGGAGCTGTTTTTT. Protein: CASKTSATNTGELFF.

The chain uses TRBV28 and TRBJ2-7; D is possibly TRBD2 (6 bases). Germline CDR1 MDHEN, CDR2 SYDVKM. V was clipped by 5 bases and J by 4 bases, with 15 bases between them. This CDR3 is 14 amino acids long. This CDR3 reads CASSVAGPHYEQYF. The CDR3 DNA follows: TGTGCCAGCAGTGTTGCGGGGCCCCATTACGAGCAGTACTTC. Together with reference TRBV28 and TRBJ2-7, the CDR3 gives the full variable domain: DVKVTQSSRYLVKRTGEKVFLECVQDMDHENMFWYRQDPGLGLRLIYFSYDVKMKEKGDIPEGYSVSREKKERFSLILESASTNQTSMYLCASSVAGPHYEQYFGPGTRLTVT.

The V and J genes are TRBV29-1 and TRBJ2-2; 8 nucleotides align to TRBD1. From germline, CDR1 is SQVTM and CDR2 ANQGSEA. The CDR3 extends over 14 amino acids. With 6 bases clipped from V and 3 bases from J, the junction kept 6 bases outside the gene matches. As DNA, the CDR3 is TGCAGCGTCTACGGGACAGGCTACACCGGGGAGCTGTTTTTT. Translation: CSVYGTGYTGELFF.

This chain links TRBV19 with TRBJ2-5; TRBD1 is a possible D gene (6 bases). The CDR3 length is 13 residues. Germline V gene sequence: CDR1 LNHDA, CDR2 SQIVND (reference sequence). The V end lost 3 bases, the J end lost 4 bases, and 9 bases lay between the germline ends. The DNA for the CDR3 is TGTGCCAGTAGTATTACAGGGTTAGAGACCCAGTACTTC. Protein: CASSITGLETQYF.

The rearrangement uses TRBV5-6 and TRBJ2-5, with a weak D call TRBD1 (5 bases). Germline assignment: CDR1 SGHDT and CDR2 YYEEEE. The CDR3 sequence is 17 residues long. Trimming shortened V by 2 bases and J by 5 bases, and 22 bases separated the two germline ends. Written as DNA, the CDR3 is TGTGCCAGCAGCTTTGACCAGACAGTTTTGACAGTGGAGACCCAGTACTTC. It translates to CASSFDQTVLTVETQYF.

This rearrangement joins TRBV29-1 to TRBJ2-7; D gene uncertain. Per the germline V gene, CDR1 is SQVTM and CDR2 is ANQGSEA. Trimming removed 0 bases at V and 10 bases at J, with 13 bases between. The CDR3 sequence is 12 residues long. The CDR3 here is CSVEDTVGLQYF. The DNA of the CDR3 is TGCAGCGTTGAAGACACAGTAGGCCTCCAGTACTTC.

V is TRBV5-5 and J is TRBJ1-2; D is possibly TRBD1 (6 bases). The CDR3 runs 12 residues. Trimming pared 4 bases from V and 8 bases from J, leaving 12 bases between. CDR1 and CDR2 (germline): SGHKS, YYEKEE (reference sequence). CDR3 sequence reads: CASSSTGIGYTF. The CDR3 coding sequence is TGTGCCAGCAGCAGTACAGGGATCGGCTACACCTTC.

The V and J genes are TRBV7-2 and TRBJ2-7; TRBD2 agrees at 7 bases. Per the germline V gene, CDR1 is SGHTA and CDR2 is FQGNSA. V shed 1 base and J 5 bases; nucleotides not matched to a gene: 11. The CDR3 has 16 amino acids. The DNA of the CDR3 is TGTGCCAGCAGCTTAGTCGGGGGGTGGGGCAACGACGAGCAGTACTTC. Translating it yields CASSLVGGWGNDEQYF.

The rearrangement joins TRBV30 to TRBJ1-1; the D gene is possibly TRBD1 (5 bases). This CDR3 is built from 13 residues. Trimming stripped 6 bases from V and 8 bases from J, with 19 bases between. Per the germline V gene, CDR1 is GTSNPN and CDR2 is SVGIG (reference sequence). The chain's CDR3 is CACTKLRVEEAFF. The DNA of the CDR3 is TGTGCCTGTACGAAGCTCAGGGTGGAAGAAGCTTTCTTT.